Listed below are T cell receptor beta chains from one sample, sequenced in a study of cytomegalovirus exposure and HLA in healthy donors. Profiled with immunoSEQ multiplex PCR; TCRdb holds only in-frame clones, not every one. The sample shows about 270,000 clones, about 66% of them seen only once. Source material: PBMCs. The source is a female donor in good health and CMV-seronegative. Each CDR3 is given with its conserved first and last residue. A D gene is named only where the DNA matches it firmly. Only some rows state a clone size, as once, few, many or a class for expanded clones.

CDR3	DNA	size	D	V	J
CASSEAGGPANTEAFF	TGTGCCAGCAGTGAAGCGGGAGGGCCCGCGAACACTGAAGCTTTCTTT	-	-	TRBV2	TRBJ1-1
CAIRESQSLGGEQYF	TGTGCCATCAGAGAAAGCCAGTCCCTCGGGGGGGAGCAGTACTTC	-	TRBD2	TRBV10-3	TRBJ2-7
CASSLATGGNEQFF	TGTGCCAGCAGCTTGGCGACAGGTGGGAATGAGCAGTTCTTC	-	-	TRBV5-4	TRBJ2-1
CASSLRGFWANYGYTF	TGTGCCAGCAGTTTAAGGGGGTTTTGGGCTAACTATGGCTACACCTTC	few	-	TRBV28	TRBJ1-2
CAWIAGVGYEQYF	TGTGCCTGGATAGCGGGAGTAGGGTACGAGCAGTACTTC	-	TRBD2	TRBV30	TRBJ2-7
CASSGQGAKNIQYF	TGTGCCAGCAGTGGCCAGGGGGCCAAAAACATTCAGTACTTC	-	-	TRBV25-1	TRBJ2-4
CAWSARTGDEQFF	TGTGCCTGGAGTGCCCGGACAGGGGATGAGCAGTTCTTC	-	TRBD1	TRBV30	TRBJ2-1
CASSQSRVRSEQYF	TGTGCCAGCAGCCAAAGCAGGGTTCGGTCCGAGCAGTACTTC	few	-	TRBV13	TRBJ2-7
CASSQEFPSLPYEQYF	TGTGCCAGCAGCCAAGAATTCCCCTCCCTACCCTACGAGCAGTACTTC	-	-	TRBV14	TRBJ2-7
CASRGTGDVTDTQYF	TGTGCCAGCAGAGGCACAGGGGATGTCACAGATACGCAGTATTTT	-	TRBD1	TRBV9	TRBJ2-3
CASTTRETGELFF	TGTGCCAGTACTACTAGGGAGACCGGGGAGCTGTTTTTT	-	-	TRBV19	TRBJ2-2
CASSPSGRPPYNEQFF	TGTGCCAGCAGCCCGTCGGGGAGACCACCTTACAATGAGCAGTTCTTC	few	-	TRBV11-2	TRBJ2-1
CSSSAVQAITEAFF	TGTTCCAGCAGCGCGGTACAGGCTATCACTGAAGCTTTCTTT	-	-	TRBV7-9	TRBJ1-1
CASSYSITGNYGYTF	TGTGCCAGCAGTTACTCGATTACAGGGAACTATGGCTACACCTTC	-	-	TRBV6-6	TRBJ1-2
CASTARGYNSPLHF	TGTGCCAGCACGGCCAGGGGTTATAATTCACCCCTCCACTTT	-	-	TRBV6-5	TRBJ1-6
CASRTGQMIGDTQYF	TGTGCCAGCAGAACGGGACAGATGATTGGAGATACGCAGTATTTT	-	TRBD1	TRBV27	TRBJ2-3
CARSLESGIGNEQFF	TGTGCCAGAAGCTTGGAAAGCGGGATTGGTAATGAGCAGTTCTTC	-	TRBD2	TRBV5-3	TRBJ2-1
CASSLLAGGNEQYF	TGTGCCAGCAGCTTACTGGCGGGAGGGAACGAGCAGTACTTC	-	TRBD2	TRBV7-6	TRBJ2-7
CAWSVTSGGKETQYF	TGTGCCTGGAGTGTGACTAGCGGTGGGAAAGAGACCCAGTACTTC	-	TRBD2	TRBV30	TRBJ2-5
CASSFAGGNYEQYF	TGTGCCAGCAGCTTTGCGGGAGGGAACTACGAGCAGTACTTC	-	TRBD2	TRBV7-9	TRBJ2-7
CASSLAGTDTQYF	TGTGCCAGCAGCTTGGCGGGGACAGATACGCAGTATTTT	few	-	TRBV5-4	TRBJ2-3
CASSRTSGAKETQYF	TGTGCCAGCAGTCGGACTAGCGGCGCGAAAGAGACCCAGTACTTC	-	TRBD2	TRBV6-6	TRBJ2-5
CASSPLNEQFF	TGTGCCAGCAGTCCTCTCAATGAGCAGTTCTTC	-	-	TRBV6-5	TRBJ2-1
CASSLARSAEINYGYTF	TGTGCCAGCAGCTTAGCCCGTTCGGCGGAAATTAACTATGGCTACACCTTC	-	-	TRBV7-9	TRBJ1-2
CASSMTEQYF	TGTGCCAGCAGCATGACAGAGCAGTACTTC	-	-	TRBV28	TRBJ2-7
CAIRDFGAEAFF	TGTGCCATCAGGGACTTCGGGGCTGAAGCTTTCTTT	-	-	TRBV10-3	TRBJ1-1
CASVAGASTDTQYF	TGTGCCAGCGTAGCGGGAGCTAGCACAGATACGCAGTATTTT	once	TRBD2	TRBV2	TRBJ2-3
CASSPQAGDSYEQYF	TGCGCCAGCAGCCCTCAAGCGGGGGATTCCTACGAGCAGTACTTC	-	TRBD2	TRBV4-1	TRBJ2-7
CSVASGSYEQYF	TGCAGCGTCGCTAGCGGTTCCTACGAGCAGTACTTC	-	TRBD2	TRBV29-1	TRBJ2-7
CATSSRSRGTGNTIYF	TGTGCCACCAGCTCCCGATCCAGGGGGACTGGAAACACCATATATTTT	-	TRBD1	TRBV15	TRBJ1-3
CASSPDNSYEQYF	TGTGCCAGCAGCCCAGACAACTCCTACGAGCAGTACTTC	-	-	TRBV5-6	TRBJ2-7
CASSTSGSYNEQFF	TGCGCCAGCAGTACTAGCGGATCCTACAATGAGCAGTTCTTC	-	TRBD2	TRBV10-1	TRBJ2-1
CSVLLPGLANEQFF	TGCAGCGTCCTTTTACCGGGACTAGCCAATGAGCAGTTCTTC	-	TRBD2	TRBV29-1	TRBJ2-1
CSVRRGGTYEQYF	TGCAGCGTTCGGCGGGGGGGGACCTACGAGCAGTACTTC	few	TRBD2	TRBV29-1	TRBJ2-7
CAWSVRRGAHEQYF	TGTGCCTGGAGTGTACGGCGGGGGGCCCACGAGCAGTACTTC	-	TRBD2	TRBV30	TRBJ2-7